This T cell receptor (beta chain) was retrieved from a study of blood T cell repertoires in COVID-19 (dated by TCRdb to about 2020). About the investigation overall: Samples from collaborators originated in the United States, Italy and Spain and spanned both the acute and convalescent phases of COVID-19. The material from the prospective study consisted of cDNA or gDNA derived from T cells, B-cell-depleted T cells, or PBMCs. Subjects who had been exposed to COVID-19, were actively infected with it, or had recovered from it provided the deeply sampled blood TCRbeta repertoires that made up the dataset. The repertoires were made available in a free public database intended to serve as a resource for research on the immune response to SARS-CoV-2. The samples were drawn from two sources: the first 160 participants of the ongoing ImmuneRACE study, and over 1,000 subjects contributed by 6 global collaborators. Nearly every sample came with metadata listing a de-identified subject ID, COVID-19 status, age in years and sex. Where available, HLA class I and class II types were taken from metadata supplied by the sample provider and were not determined by assay-based typing.

Samples from volunteer blood donors who had recovered from COVID-19 were contributed by a second Seattle source. Whole blood was collected in K2EDTA tubes by collaborating institutions according to the institutions' own protocols. For TCRbeta analysis, collaborators shipped samples as frozen whole blood, isolated PBMCs, or DNA extracted from either of those sample types. A remark on this clone: Its antigen is not yet known. Nothing much larger sits one base from this clone, and base qualities are not available.

Broader findings and caveats from the paper: The amount of clinical and demographic metadata varied by source and participant and was provided uncurated.

The immunoSEQ Assay, a bias-controlled multiplex PCR, was used to amplify TCRbeta CDR3 regions from genomic DNA. On the authors' methods: The number of nucleated cells in each sample was estimated by amplification of reference gene primers within the assay. Sequence reads were collapsed and filtered to measure the absolute abundance of every unique TCRbeta CDR3 rearrangement. For each sample, productive Simpson clonality was calculated as the square root of Simpson's diversity index over productive rearrangements. TCRdb holds this immuneACCESS table with in-frame rearrangements only. Some clones are missing; in checked studies, unresolved V genes explain under half, and the rest has no known cause. V and J calls and clone size are as listed in that table; D and trimming were resolved from the DNA. The sample table holds 210,000 or so clones, of which over 75% were seen once. Roughly 6.2% of the sample is in the top ten clones.

The clonotype originates from a woman aged 40 to 50 who had recovered from COVID-19. Source material: peripheral blood.

The nucleotide sequence reads as follows: TGTGCCAGCCGCCGTAGGGGTTCTGATGAGCAGTTCTTC. Its product reads: CASRRRGSDEQFF. This receptor chain uses TRBV6-5 and TRBJ2-1, with TRBD1 perhaps the D gene, on 5 matching bases. The CDR3 contains 13 residues, cysteine and phenylalanine counted. Only the CDR3 part of the read is kept: 39 bases, read in frame from the first base. Reading the germline V gene gives CDR1 MNHEY and CDR2 SVGAGI. V and J are truncated by 8 bases and 8 bases respectively, leaving an intervening sequence of 16 bases.